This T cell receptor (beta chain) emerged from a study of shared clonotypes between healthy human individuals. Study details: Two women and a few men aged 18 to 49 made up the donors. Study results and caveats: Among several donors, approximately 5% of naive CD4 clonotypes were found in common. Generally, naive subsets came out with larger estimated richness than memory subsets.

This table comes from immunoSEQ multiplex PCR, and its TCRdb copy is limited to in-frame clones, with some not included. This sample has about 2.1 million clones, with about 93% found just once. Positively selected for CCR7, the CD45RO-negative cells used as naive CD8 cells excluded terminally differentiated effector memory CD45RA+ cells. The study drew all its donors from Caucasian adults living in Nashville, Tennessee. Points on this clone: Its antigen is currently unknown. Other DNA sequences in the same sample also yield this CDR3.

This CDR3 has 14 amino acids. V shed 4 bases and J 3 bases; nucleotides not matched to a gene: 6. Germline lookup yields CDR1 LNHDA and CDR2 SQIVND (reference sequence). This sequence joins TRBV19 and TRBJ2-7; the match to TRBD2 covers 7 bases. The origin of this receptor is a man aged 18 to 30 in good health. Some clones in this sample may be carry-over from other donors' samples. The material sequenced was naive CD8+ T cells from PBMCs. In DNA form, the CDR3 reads TGTGCCAGTAGTAGGCTAGCGGAGAACTACGAGCAGTACTTC. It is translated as CASSRLAENYEQYF.